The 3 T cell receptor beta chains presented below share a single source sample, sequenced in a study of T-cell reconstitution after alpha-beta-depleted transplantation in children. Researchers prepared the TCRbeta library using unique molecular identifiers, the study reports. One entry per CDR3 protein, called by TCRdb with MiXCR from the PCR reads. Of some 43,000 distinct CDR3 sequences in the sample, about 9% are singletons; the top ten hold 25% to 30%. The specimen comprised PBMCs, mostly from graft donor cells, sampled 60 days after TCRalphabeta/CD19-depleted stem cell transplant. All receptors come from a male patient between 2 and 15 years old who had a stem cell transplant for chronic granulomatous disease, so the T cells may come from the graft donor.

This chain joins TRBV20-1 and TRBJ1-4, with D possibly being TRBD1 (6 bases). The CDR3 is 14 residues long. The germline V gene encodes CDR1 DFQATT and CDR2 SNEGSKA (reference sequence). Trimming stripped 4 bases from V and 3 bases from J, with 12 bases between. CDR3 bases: TGCAGTGCTACACACAGGGCACCTAATGAAAAACTGTTTTTT. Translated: CSATHRAPNEKLFF.

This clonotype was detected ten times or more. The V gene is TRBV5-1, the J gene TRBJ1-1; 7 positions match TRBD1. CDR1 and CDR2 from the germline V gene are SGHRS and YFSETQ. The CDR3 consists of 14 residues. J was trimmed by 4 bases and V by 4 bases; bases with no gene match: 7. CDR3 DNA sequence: TGCGCCAGCAGCCGTGGACAGGCGGGCACTGAAGCTTTCTTT. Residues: CASSRGQAGTEAFF.

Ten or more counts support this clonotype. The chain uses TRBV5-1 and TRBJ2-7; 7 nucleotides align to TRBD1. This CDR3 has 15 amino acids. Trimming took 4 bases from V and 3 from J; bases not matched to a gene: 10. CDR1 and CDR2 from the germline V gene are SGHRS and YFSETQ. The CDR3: CASSESDRENYEQYF. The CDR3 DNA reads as TGCGCCAGCAGCGAAAGTGACAGGGAAAACTACGAGCAGTACTTC.